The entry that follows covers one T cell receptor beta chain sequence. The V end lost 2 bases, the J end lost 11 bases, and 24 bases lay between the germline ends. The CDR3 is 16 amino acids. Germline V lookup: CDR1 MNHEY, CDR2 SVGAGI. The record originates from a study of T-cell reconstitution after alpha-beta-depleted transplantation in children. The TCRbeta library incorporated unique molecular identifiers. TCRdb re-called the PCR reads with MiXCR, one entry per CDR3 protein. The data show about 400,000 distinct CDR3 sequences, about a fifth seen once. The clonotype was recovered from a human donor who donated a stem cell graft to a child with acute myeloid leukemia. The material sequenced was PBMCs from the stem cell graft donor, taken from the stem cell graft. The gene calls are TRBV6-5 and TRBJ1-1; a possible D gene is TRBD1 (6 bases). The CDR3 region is CASSYVQGLLFQEAFF. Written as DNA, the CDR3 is TGTGCCAGCAGTTACGTCCAGGGGTTATTGTTTCAGGAGGCTTTCTTT.